This TCR beta chain was profiled in a study of T-cell reconstitution after alpha-beta-depleted transplantation in children. Study-wide findings and caveats: Diversity and T-cell counts at one year after transplant derived mostly from new T cells. High day-60 TCRbeta diversity in some patients came from surviving recipient T cells and thymic progenitors. Two months or so post-transplant, alpha-beta T cells reportedly derived from several hundred expanded graft clones.

In this sample, this clonotype turned up many times. The target antigen is unknown. A TCRbeta library incorporating unique molecular identifiers was prepared. TCRdb used MiXCR to reprocess the PCR reads, holding one entry per CDR3 protein. The sample records around 300,000 distinct CDR3 sequences, around 10% being singletons. From germline, CDR1 is LGHDT and CDR2 YNNKEL (reference sequence). The CDR3 consists of 16 residues. V lost 1 base and J lost 2, with 14 bases in between. J is TRBJ2-5 and V is TRBV3-1; D gene ambiguous. The sample here was peripheral blood, taken 180 days after TCRalphabeta/CD19-depleted stem cell transplant. The receptor comes from a male patient aged 2-15 years who had a stem cell transplant for chronic granulomatous disease, so the T cells may come from the graft donor. The CDR3 here is CASSQVQERPQETQYF. DNA for the CDR3: TGTGCCAGCAGCCAAGTTCAGGAGCGACCACAAGAGACCCAGTACTTC.